This is a list of T cell receptor beta chains from one sample in a study of T cell changes during pregnancy in multiple sclerosis. TCRdb keeps only in-frame clones here, not all; method: immunoSEQ multiplex PCR. The table lists some 94,000 clones, roughly 90% of them singletons. This material consisted of peripheral blood, taken in the first trimester of pregnancy. These receptor sequences come from a female donor with multiple sclerosis, enrolled in a pregnancy study. Each CDR3 is given with its conserved first and last residue. Fields, in order: clone size, D gene, V gene, J gene, CDR3 protein, CDR3 DNA. A D gene is named only where the DNA matches it firmly. Expanded clones are given a class, and other clones once, few, many or no size at all.

NA	NA	TRBV5-1	TRBJ2-3	CASSLTPSRGRGTDTQYF	TGCGCCAGCAGCTTGACCCCCTCTCGCGGCAGAGGCACAGATACGCAGTATTTT
NA	NA	TRBV5-1	TRBJ2-1	CASSSWGVVEDPGTYNEQFF	TGCGCCAGCAGCTCCTGGGGGGTCGTCGAGGACCCGGGCACCTACAATGAGCAGTTCTTC
few	NA	TRBV27	TRBJ2-2	CASSFNRLATGELFF	TGTGCCAGCAGTTTTAACAGGCTGGCTACCGGGGAGCTGTTTTTT
NA	NA	TRBV29-1	TRBJ1-2	CSVRDNYGYTF	TGCAGCGTCAGGGATAACTATGGCTACACCTTC
few	NA	TRBV11-2	TRBJ2-2	CASSPVGGNTGELFF	TGTGCCAGCAGCCCCGTCGGGGGGAACACCGGGGAGCTGTTTTTT
once	NA	TRBV9	TRBJ2-4	CASSPRDKNIQYF	TGTGCCAGCAGCCCGAGGGACAAAAACATTCAGTACTTC
NA	NA	TRBV5-1	TRBJ1-4	CASSSLGGSNEKLFF	TGCGCCAGCAGCTCTCTCGGGGGGTCTAATGAAAAACTGTTTTTT
NA	NA	TRBV9	TRBJ2-5	CASSADSGWETQYF	TGTGCCAGCAGCGCCGATTCAGGGTGGGAGACCCAGTACTTC
NA	NA	TRBV28	TRBJ1-1	CASWGGTEAFF	TGTGCCAGCTGGGGGGGTACTGAAGCTTTCTTT
once	TRBD2	TRBV7-2	TRBJ2-5	CASSNYRGGRQETQYF	TGTGCCAGCAGCAACTATCGGGGAGGGAGACAGGAGACCCAGTACTTC
NA	NA	TRBV7-9	TRBJ2-6	CASSLQRRGAGSGANVLTF	TGTGCCAGCAGCTTACAGCGCCGAGGAGCCGGCTCTGGGGCCAACGTCCTGACTTTC
NA	NA	TRBV14	TRBJ1-1	CASSRRETARPEAFF	TGTGCCAGCAGTCGAAGAGAGACAGCCCGCCCTGAAGCTTTCTTT
NA	TRBD1	TRBV2	TRBJ2-1	CASRGQGAYNEQFF	TGTGCCAGCAGAGGGCAGGGGGCCTACAATGAGCAGTTCTTC
NA	NA	TRBV6-5	TRBJ2-1	CASSHEAYNEQFF	TGTGCCAGCAGCCACGAGGCCTACAATGAGCAGTTCTTC
NA	TRBD2	TRBV29-1	TRBJ2-7	CSVRGGSIYEQYF	TGCAGCGTCCGTGGCGGGAGTATCTACGAGCAGTACTTC
NA	TRBD2	TRBV5-1	TRBJ2-7	CASRLAGGRSEQYF	TGCGCCAGCCGGTTAGCGGGAGGAAGGTCCGAGCAGTACTTC
NA	TRBD2	TRBV10-2	TRBJ2-7	CASANSGRVEQYF	TGCGCCAGTGCGAATAGCGGGAGGGTCGAGCAGTACTTC
NA	NA	TRBV7-9	TRBJ1-1	CASSADLLGAFF	TGTGCCAGCAGCGCGGATCTGCTCGGAGCTTTCTTT
NA	NA	TRBV7-9	TRBJ1-1	CASSTTTNTEAFF	TGTGCCAGCAGCACGACAACGAACACTGAAGCTTTCTTT
few	NA	TRBV19	TRBJ2-7	CASSIAGGSYEQYF	TGTGCCAGTAGTATCGCAGGGGGGTCCTACGAGCAGTACTTC
NA	NA	TRBV7-2	TRBJ1-5	CASSLGGVNQPQHF	TGTGCCAGCAGCTTAGGGGGAGTCAATCAGCCCCAGCATTTT
NA	NA	TRBV25-1	TRBJ1-1	CASSVIDMNTEAFF	TGTGCCAGCAGTGTAATAGATATGAACACTGAAGCTTTCTTT
NA	NA	TRBV4-3	TRBJ1-5	CASSPAQNHQPQHF	TGCGCCAGCAGCCCGGCACAGAACCATCAGCCCCAGCATTTT
once	NA	TRBV6-1	TRBJ2-7	CASREIDLNTYEQYF	TGTGCCAGCAGGGAGATTGACCTTAATACCTACGAGCAGTACTTC
NA	NA	TRBV6-1	TRBJ1-2	CASSGSGNYGYTF	TGTGCCAGCAGTGGGTCAGGGAACTATGGCTACACCTTC
few	NA	TRBV19	TRBJ1-4	CASTRLGVEGTLFF	TGTGCCAGTACGCGGCTCGGGGTCGAAGGTACCCTGTTTTTT
NA	NA	TRBV6-4	TRBJ2-4	CASSVIKGIQYF	TGTGCCAGCAGTGTCATAAAGGGGATTCAGTACTTC
NA	TRBD2	TRBV2	TRBJ2-2	CASSDILAGVTGELFF	TGTGCCAGCAGTGATATTCTAGCGGGAGTGACCGGGGAGCTGTTTTTT
NA	NA	TRBV7-2	TRBJ2-3	CASSLMPERDTQYF	TGTGCCAGCAGCTTAATGCCCGAGAGAGATACGCAGTATTTT
NA	NA	TRBV6-6	TRBJ2-3	CASSPLGQGSTDTQYF	TGTGCCAGCAGCCCCCTAGGGCAGGGTAGCACAGATACGCAGTATTTT
NA	TRBD1	TRBV6-1	TRBJ1-1	CASSGDRGRTEAFF	TGTGCCAGCAGCGGGGACAGGGGTAGGACTGAAGCTTTCTTT
NA	TRBD1	TRBV25-1	TRBJ2-3	CASRGPGGQADTQYF	TGTGCCAGCAGGGGCCCAGGGGGTCAGGCAGATACGCAGTATTTT
NA	TRBD1	TRBV15	TRBJ1-5	CATSRDRSGGSQPQHF	TGTGCCACCAGCAGAGATCGTTCAGGGGGTAGTCAGCCCCAGCATTTT
NA	NA	TRBV18	TRBJ2-5	CASSPPAGQTFVETQYF	TGTGCCAGCTCACCACCCGCAGGACAGACCTTCGTGGAGACCCAGTACTTC
once	NA	TRBV7-6	TRBJ2-5	CASSPSAGNQETQYF	TGTGCCAGCAGCCCGTCGGCAGGCAACCAAGAGACCCAGTACTTC
NA	TRBD1	TRBV5-8	TRBJ1-1	CASSLGDRGPTEAFF	TGTGCCAGCAGCCTGGGGGACAGGGGGCCAACTGAAGCTTTCTTT
NA	TRBD1	TRBV19	TRBJ1-5	CASSRIRDRLQPQHF	TGTGCCAGTAGTCGAATCCGGGACAGGCTTCAGCCCCAGCATTTT
NA	TRBD2	TRBV30	TRBJ2-1	CAWSVLASGRIGSYNEQFF	TGTGCCTGGAGTGTACTCGCTAGCGGGAGAATTGGATCCTACAATGAGCAGTTCTTC
NA	TRBD1	TRBV10-1	TRBJ2-7	CASSEGTGPHEQYF	TGCGCCAGCAGTGAAGGGACAGGGCCCCACGAGCAGTACTTC
NA	NA	TRBV6-1	TRBJ2-2	CASSEWLLAVRDGELFF	TGTGCCAGCAGTGAATGGTTACTAGCCGTACGTGACGGGGAGCTGTTTTTT
few	TRBD2	TRBV4-1	TRBJ2-2	CASSQEGLAGSTGELFF	TGCGCCAGCAGCCAAGAGGGACTAGCGGGCTCCACCGGGGAGCTGTTTTTT
NA	TRBD1	TRBV5-1	TRBJ2-7	CASSSGTGGEDEQYF	TGCGCCAGCAGTTCCGGGACAGGGGGTGAGGACGAGCAGTACTTC
NA	TRBD1	TRBV29-1	TRBJ2-3	CSVGDRGPTDTQYF	TGCAGCGTTGGGGACAGGGGGCCCACAGATACGCAGTATTTT
NA	TRBD2	TRBV25-1	TRBJ2-2	CASSELRGMGPGELFF	TGTGCCAGCAGTGAATTGCGGGGGATGGGCCCCGGGGAGCTGTTTTTT
once	NA	TRBV7-6	TRBJ2-5	CASSPDGVGETQYF	TGTGCCAGCAGCCCCGACGGAGTGGGAGAGACCCAGTACTTC
NA	NA	TRBV5-1	TRBJ2-1	CASSASQGTFTANEQFF	TGCGCCAGCAGCGCTTCACAGGGGACTTTTACTGCCAATGAGCAGTTCTTC
NA	TRBD1	TRBV6-5	TRBJ2-3	CATTRGRADTQYF	TGTGCCACCACCAGGGGGCGTGCAGATACGCAGTATTTT
NA	NA	TRBV11-2	TRBJ2-7	CASSPTGPQYF	TGTGCCAGCAGCCCTACAGGGCCGCAGTACTTC
NA	TRBD1	TRBV5-4	TRBJ2-2	CASSLRPGTGFAGELFF	TGTGCCAGCAGCTTACGTCCCGGGACAGGGTTCGCCGGGGAGCTGTTTTTT
NA	TRBD1	TRBV30	TRBJ1-1	CAWSQGAMNTEAFF	TGTGCCTGGAGTCAGGGGGCCATGAACACTGAAGCTTTCTTT
NA	NA	TRBV7-8	TRBJ2-1	CASSLAIRLSSYNEQFF	TGTGCCAGCAGCTTAGCAATCAGACTGAGCTCCTACAATGAGCAGTTCTTC
NA	NA	TRBV30	TRBJ2-1	CAWSGGLNEQFF	TGTGCCTGGAGTGGAGGGCTAAATGAGCAGTTCTTC